The 14 T cell receptor beta chains given below trace back to one sample, sequenced in a study of CD8 T cells in ankylosing spondylitis. Study-wide results and caveats: What seemed typical of ankylosing spondylitis blood was a TCR beta motif built from 7 or 8 highly homologous variants.

No cognate antigen is known for these TCRs. MiXCR, run by TCRdb on the 5' RACE reads, gives a single entry per CDR3 protein. The sample holds about 540,000 distinct CDR3 sequences, about 13% seen once. Sequencing used blood, either unsorted or a sorted T cell fraction (not recorded which). These receptors originate from a male donor with ankylosing spondylitis.

The chain is built from TRBV7-2 and TRBJ2-3; no clear D. Trimming removed 5 bases from V and 3 bases from J, with 15 bases in between. CDR3 size: 15 residues. Per the germline V gene, CDR1 is SGHTA and CDR2 is FQGNSA. The CDR3 bases are TGTGCCAGCAGCCCACGGGCGTTGCGGACAGATACGCAGTATTTT. Its protein product is CASSPRALRTDTQYF.

The chain links TRBV12-3 or TRBV12-4 to TRBJ2-1; no firm D call. Trimming left V 3 bases short and J 9 bases short, with 12 bases between. This CDR3 region has 13 residues. The CDR3, as DNA: TGTGCCAGCAGTTTGTTCAGGCTGGGTGAGCAGTTCTTC. Protein sequence: CASSLFRLGEQFF.

This clonotype appeared a few times. This chain joins TRBV21-1 and TRBJ2-4. TRBV21-1 is a pseudogene segment. CDR3 length: 16 residues. The CDR3 nucleotides read TGTGCCAGCAGCATCGACACGATAATACAAAAAAACATTCAGTACTTC. Amino acids: CASSIDTIIQKNIQYF.

This clonotype was observed a handful of times. The genes are TRBV5-5 and TRBJ2-1; D is unresolved. Germline V gene lookup returns CDR1 SGHKS and CDR2 YYEKEE (reference sequence). Deletions cut 10 bases from V and 7 bases from J, with 15 bases between. The CDR3 has 12 amino acids. The CDR3 nucleotides are TGTGCCGGGTTTGGAACATCAAATGAGCAGTTCTTC. Its translation is CAGFGTSNEQFF.

This clonotype was recorded a few times. The chain carries TRBV11-2 and TRBJ2-1; TRBD1 aligns across 8 bases. The CDR3 length is 18 residues. V gave up 0 bases and J gave up 0 bases; unmatched junction bases: 7. CDR1 and CDR2 (germline): SGHAT, FQNNGV. In nucleotides, the CDR3 is TGTGCCAGCAGCTTAGATACGGGACAGGTTCTCTCCTACAATGAGCAGTTCTTC. As protein: CASSLDTGQVLSYNEQFF. The variable domain in full, with the rest retrieved from reference TRBV11-2 and TRBJ2-1, is EAGVAQSPRYKIIEKRQSVAFWCNPISGHATLYWYQQILGQGPKLLIQFQNNGVVDDSQLPKDRFSAERLKGVDSTLKIQPAKLEDSAVYLCASSLDTGQVLSYNEQFFGPGTRLTVL.

Only a few counts were recorded for this clonotype. The CDR3 nucleotides read TGCGCCAGCAGCTCCTCCCTCGCGGGAGGTGTATACAATGAGCAGTTCTTC. It is translated as CASSSSLAGGVYNEQFF. This chain links TRBV5-1 with TRBJ2-1, with TRBD2 identical over 8 bases. Looked up from germline, CDR1 is SGHRS and CDR2 is YFSETQ. Trimming cost V 3 bases and J 4 bases; bases outside gene matches: 12. There are 17 residues in the CDR3.

The genes are TRBV11-3 and TRBJ2-5; weak D call: TRBD2 (5 bases). Trimming shortened V by 3 bases and J by 5 bases, and 10 bases separated the two germline ends. The germline gives CDR1 SGHNT, CDR2 YENEEA. The CDR3 consists of 13 residues. Written as DNA, the CDR3 is TGTGCCAGCAGCTTCGAGGGAACGGAGACCCAGTACTTC. As protein: CASSFEGTETQYF.

The J gene is TRBJ1-1, the V gene TRBV20-1; D is perhaps TRBD1 (6 bases). V lost 5 bases and J 10 bases, leaving 23 bases between the germline ends. The germline V gene encodes CDR1 DFQATT and CDR2 SNEGSKA (reference sequence). The CDR3 loop spans 14 amino acids. The CDR3 protein is CSASETGQGRGAFF. CDR3 nucleotide sequence: TGCAGTGCTTCAGAGACGGGACAAGGTAGGGGAGCTTTCTTT.

This clonotype has a handful of counts. The rearrangement joins TRBV24-1 to TRBJ2-5; weak D call: TRBD1 (6 bases). With 4 bases removed from V and 1 base from J, the gap between germline ends came to 12 bases. Germline-derived CDR1 and CDR2 are KGHDR and SFDVKD. This CDR3 spans 15 amino acids. This CDR3 is CATSETGTLQETQYF. The CDR3 DNA sequence: TGTGCCACCAGTGAGACCGGGACACTCCAAGAGACCCAGTACTTC.

This sequence joins TRBV5-1 and TRBJ2-1; possibly TRBD2 for D (6 bases). The CDR3 is made up of 16 amino acids. Germline lookup yields CDR1 SGHRS and CDR2 YFSETQ. The V and J ends lost 4 bases and 0 bases respectively, with 14 bases between them. This chain's CDR3 is CASSLGGMSSYNEQFF. The DNA for the CDR3 is TGCGCCAGCAGCCTCGGAGGGATGAGCTCCTACAATGAGCAGTTCTTC.

This clonotype was detected only a few times. V usage is TRBV24-1 and J usage is TRBJ2-5, with TRBD2 matching 7 bases. CDR1 is KGHDR, CDR2 SFDVKD, per germline. Trimming cost V 7 bases and J 5 bases; bases outside gene matches: 6. This CDR3 is 13 amino acids long. In DNA form, the CDR3 reads TGTGCCACCAGCGGCGGGAGTTGGGAGACCCAGTACTTC. Residues: CATSGGSWETQYF.

This clonotype was seen only once. The rearrangement links TRBV2 to TRBJ1-2, with unresolved D. The CDR3 spans 13 residues. Germline CDR1 SNHLY, CDR2 FYNNEI. Trimming took 4 bases from V and 4 from J, leaving 10 bases between them. CDR3 coding DNA: TGTGCCAGCAGTGGAGACATCGCCTATGGCTACACCTTC. This sequence encodes CASSGDIAYGYTF.

This CDR3 is CASSSPPGTEAFF. The CDR3 DNA is TGTGCCAGCAGTTCGCCTCCTGGGACTGAAGCTTTCTTT. The gene calls are TRBV28 and TRBJ1-1; D unclear. Germline V lookup: CDR1 MDHEN, CDR2 SYDVKM. The CDR3 spans 13 residues. Trimming took off 4 bases at V and 5 bases at J, with 11 bases between the two ends.

This clonotype was observed a handful of times. The V and J genes are TRBV14 and TRBJ2-1; D is undetermined. The germline V and J ends were trimmed by 0 bases and 15 bases, with 15 bases remaining between them. The CDR3 is 13 residues long. The germline CDR1 and CDR2 sequences are SGHDN and FVKESK. The CDR3 is CASSQDHTVGPFF. The CDR3 coding sequence is TGTGCCAGCAGCCAAGACCATACCGTTGGGCCGTTCTTC.